These T cell receptor beta chains were read from a single sample in a study of Graves' ophthalmopathy and Graves' hyperthyroidism. Using its own MiXCR run on the multiplex PCR reads, TCRdb lists one record per CDR3 protein. The repertoire holds hundreds of thousands of distinct CDR3 sequences, about 41% seen once, with over 2.5% in the top ten. Sequenced material: peripheral blood. Source of these receptors: an adult man with Graves' ophthalmopathy. Both conserved end residues are part of each CDR3. The order of the fields is CDR3 length, clone size, D gene, V gene, J gene, CDR3 DNA, CDR3 protein. D genes are given only for firm matches. Rows give clone size only sometimes, using once, few, many, or a class for an expanded clone.

>15|-|TRBD1|TRBV6-5|TRBJ1-6
TGTGCCAGCAGCCAAGGGGACAGGGGTAATTCACCCCTCCACTTT
CASSQGDRGNSPLHF
>17|few|-|TRBV3-1|TRBJ2-5
TGTGCCAGCAGCCAAGTTGGGGGCACTCCCGAGTGGGAGACCCAGTACTTC
CASSQVGGTPEWETQYF
>13|-|-|TRBV6-5|TRBJ1-2
TGTGCCAGCAGACGGCGGGGAAACTATGGCTACACCTTC
CASRRRGNYGYTF
>11|many|-|TRBV19|TRBJ1-2
TGTGCCTCCCAGGGCTTCTATGGCTACACCTTC
CASQGFYGYTF
>16|few|TRBD1|TRBV5-1|TRBJ1-1
TGCGCCAGCAGCTTGCGGACCCCGACAGGGCAGGCTGAAGCTTTCTTT
CASSLRTPTGQAEAFF
>12|many|-|TRBV5-8|TRBJ1-6
TGTGCCAGCAGCTTTCTCGAGTCACCCCTCCACTTT
CASSFLESPLHF
>12|many|-|TRBV10-2|TRBJ1-5
TGCGCCAGCAGTGGTCAGTATCAGCCCCAGCATTTT
CASSGQYQPQHF
>11|-|-|TRBV6-5|TRBJ1-1
TGTGCCAGCAGTTATGCGGATGAAGCTTTCTTT
CASSYADEAFF
>13|many|-|TRBV11-3|TRBJ1-1
TGTGCCAGCAGCTTACAGGCAGGCACTGAAGCTTTCTTT
CASSLQAGTEAFF
>17|-|-|TRBV15|TRBJ2-6
TGTGCCTGGAGTCCCCGGGGACGGGTCTCTGGGGCCAACGTCCTGACTTTC
CAWSPRGRVSGANVLTF
>14|many|-|TRBV5-6|TRBJ1-1
TGTGCCAGCAGCCCCTTGGACATGAACACTGAAGCTTTCTTT
CASSPLDMNTEAFF
>15|many|-|TRBV4-1|TRBJ1-4
TGCGCCAGCAGCCAAGACCCCCGTAGTAATGAAAAACTGTTTTTT
CASSQDPRSNEKLFF
>13|-|-|TRBV29-1|TRBJ1-2
TGCAGCGTTGGTGATGTCGGGGACTATGGCTACACCTTC
CSVGDVGDYGYTF
>14|many|TRBD1|TRBV19|TRBJ1-2
TGTGCCAGTAGTAGGAACAGGGGGCGCGATGGCTACACCTTC
CASSRNRGRDGYTF
>12|few|-|TRBV29-1|TRBJ2-4
TGCAGCGTTGAAGATAAGGGATCCATTCAGTACTTC
CSVEDKGSIQYF
>17|-|TRBD1|TRBV7-6|TRBJ1-1
TGTGCCAGCAGCCAAGGACAGGGGGCTAGGACTGGAACTGAAGCTTTCTTT
CASSQGQGARTGTEAFF
>13|few|-|TRBV9|TRBJ1-6
TGTGCCTGTGCCCGCTCCTATAATTCACCCCTCCACTTT
CACARSYNSPLHF
>13|few|-|TRBV18|TRBJ1-2
TGTGCCAGCTCACAGACAGCGGACTATGGCTACACCTTC
CASSQTADYGYTF
>16|-|TRBD2|TRBV7-9|TRBJ2-5
TGTGCCAGCAGCGGGACTAGCGGGGGAAGGCGAGAGACCCAGTACTTC
CASSGTSGGRRETQYF
>12|-|TRBD1|TRBV29-1|TRBJ1-1
TGCAGCGTACAGGGGGAGAACACTGAAGCTTTCTTT
CSVQGENTEAFF
>14|many|TRBD2|TRBV2|TRBJ2-7
TGTGCCAGCACCCGAGGGCGGGAGGGTTACGAGCAGTACTTC
CASTRGREGYEQYF
>13|many|-|TRBV12-3/TRBV12-4|TRBJ2-5
TGTGCCAGCAGCCCCGACCGTACCGAGACCCAGTACTTC
CASSPDRTETQYF
>17|many|-|TRBV15|TRBJ1-4
TGTGCCACCAGCAGAAGAGAGAGGTTAGGGGATGATGAAAAACTGTTTTTT
CATSRRERLGDDEKLFF
>15|-|-|TRBV3-1|TRBJ1-2
TGTGCCAGCAGCCAAGATTTGCGGTCTCTCTATGGCTACACCTTC
CASSQDLRSLYGYTF
>11|-|-|TRBV29-1|TRBJ1-5
TGCAGCGTGCAGGGCGGGAGGGAACAGCATTTT
CSVQGGREQHF
>15|many|TRBD1|TRBV19|TRBJ1-5
TGTGCCAGTAGCTCATCCGGGACAGGGAGTCAGCCCCAGCATTTT
CASSSSGTGSQPQHF
>15|few|-|TRBV30|TRBJ1-1
TGTGCCTGGAGTGTCACGACACCCTGGAACACTGAAGCTTTCTTT
CAWSVTTPWNTEAFF
>17|-|TRBD2|TRBV2|TRBJ2-2
TGTGCCAGCAGTTCCCCCCTGGGCGGGAGTGGGGCCGGGGAGCTGTTTTTT
CASSSPLGGSGAGELFF
>16|many|-|TRBV6-6|TRBJ2-5
TGTGCCAGCAGTTACCCAAAACAGGAGGGACAAGAGACCCAGTACTTC
CASSYPKQEGQETQYF
>13|many|-|TRBV24-1|TRBJ2-7
TGTGCCACCAGTGATTTAGCCGGCTACGAGCAGTACTTC
CATSDLAGYEQYF
>13|once|TRBD1|TRBV24-1|TRBJ1-4
TGTGCCACCAGTGGCCACAGGGGTGAAAAACTGTTTTTT
CATSGHRGEKLFF
>15|-|TRBD1|TRBV5-1|TRBJ2-7
TGCGCCAGCAGCTCTGCTACAGGGGGATACTACGAGCAGTACTTC
CASSSATGGYYEQYF
>15|few|-|TRBV5-1|TRBJ1-6
TGCGCCAGCACCTCGGACCGAATTGATAATTCACCCCTCCACTTT
CASTSDRIDNSPLHF
>14|many|TRBD2|TRBV29-1|TRBJ2-5
TGCAGCGTTGAAGGACTAGCGGGAGTGGAGACCCAGTACTTC
CSVEGLAGVETQYF
>15|-|TRBD1|TRBV7-8|TRBJ2-7
TGTGCCAGCAGCAGAGAACAGGGGAATGACTACGAGCAGTACTTC
CASSREQGNDYEQYF
>12|few|-|TRBV30|TRBJ2-7
TGTGCCTGGAGTGTACTCAGCTACGAGCAGTACTTC
CAWSVLSYEQYF
>17|-|TRBD2|TRBV9|TRBJ2-2
TGTGCCAGCAGCGTTGAGGGACTAGCGGAGACCACCGGGGAGCTGTTTTTT
CASSVEGLAETTGELFF
>15|many|TRBD1|TRBV7-9|TRBJ2-2
TGTGCCAGCAGCCCGGACAGGGCGGGCGGCGGGGAGCTGTTTTTT
CASSPDRAGGGELFF
>15|-|TRBD1|TRBV2|TRBJ1-2
TGTGCCAGCAGGGACCGGGACAGGGGGCACTATGGCCACACCTTC
CASRDRDRGHYGHTF
>13|many|-|TRBV10-3|TRBJ1-5
TGTGCCATCAGTGGACAGCACAATCAGCCCCAGCATTTT
CAISGQHNQPQHF
>13|many|-|TRBV7-9|TRBJ1-1
TGTGCCAGCAGCCGCAGGGAGTCGTCTGAAGCTTTCTTT
CASSRRESSEAFF
>14|many|-|TRBV7-9|TRBJ1-3
TGTGCCAGCAGCTCCTACCGGGCACGAAACACCATATATTTT
CASSSYRARNTIYF
>16|-|-|TRBV7-3|TRBJ1-1
TGTGCCAGCAGCTTAACCGCCGGGAGAAGGAGCACTGAAGCTTTCTTT
CASSLTAGRRSTEAFF
>14|once|TRBD1|TRBV7-2|TRBJ2-2
TGTGCCAGCAGCCGACAGGGAATCACCGGGGAGCTGTTTTTT
CASSRQGITGELFF
>13|-|-|TRBV24-1|TRBJ1-1
TGTGTCAGCAGTGCGACTACGTACACTGAAGCTTTCTTT
CVSSATTYTEAFF
>14|-|-|TRBV20-1|TRBJ2-6
TGCAGTGCTTTTAGCAGGGGAAGTTGGGGCACTGAAGCTTTC
CSAFSRGSWGTEAF
>15|many|-|TRBV20-1|TRBJ1-2
TGCAGTGCTAGAGATCGCATGGGGTCGGACTATGGCTACACCTTC
CSARDRMGSDYGYTF
>16|few|-|TRBV10-3|TRBJ1-1
TGTGCCAGCAGTCCACGGACACTTACCCCGAGGACTGAAGCTTTCTTT
CASSPRTLTPRTEAFF
>13|many|-|TRBV29-1|TRBJ2-2
TGCAGCGTCGACTCCTACAGCACCGGGGAGCTGTTTTTT
CSVDSYSTGELFF
>14|-|-|TRBV9|TRBJ2-7
TGTGCCAGCAGCGTAGTACCGGGGGACTACGAGCAGTACTTC
CASSVVPGDYEQYF
>13|-|-|TRBV5-6|TRBJ1-2
TGTGCCAGCAGCTTGTTCGCGGCAGTCGGCTGCACCTTC
CASSLFAAVGCTF
>16|-|TRBD1|TRBV19|TRBJ1-4
TGTGCCAGTAGTTCGATCTCGACAGGGGCCGGCGAAAAACTGTTTTTT
CASSSISTGAGEKLFF
>16|-|TRBD2|TRBV5-1|TRBJ2-5
TGCGCCAGCAGCGAGGGGACTAGCGGGGGCGGGAAGGCCCAGTACTTC
CASSEGTSGGGKAQYF
>13|many|-|TRBV29-1|TRBJ2-5
TGCAGCGTTGGACAGGGAGGAAAAGAGACCCAGTACTTC
CSVGQGGKETQYF
>14|-|TRBD1|TRBV29-1|TRBJ1-1
TGCAGCAGTTACCCCGGGACAGGGAACACTGAAGCTTTCTTT
CSSYPGTGNTEAFF
>13|few|-|TRBV12-3/TRBV12-4|TRBJ2-7
TGTGCCAGCAGTTTAGAGACCGGCAACGAGCAGTACTTC
CASSLETGNEQYF
>14|-|-|TRBV10-3|TRBJ2-7
TGTGCCAGCAGTTACTCGGGAATCTCCTACGAGCAGTACTTC
CASSYSGISYEQYF
>15|many|-|TRBV25-1|TRBJ1-2
TGTGCCAGCAGTGATCCACAGGGCAGTTCCTATGGCTACACCTTC
CASSDPQGSSYGYTF